The clone carrying this T cell receptor (beta chain) was seen only a few times. The sample originates from a study of T-cell memory formation after mild COVID-19. The wider study: Among the donors, TCR clusters were largely specific to each donor.

Germline assignment: CDR1 SGHDT and CDR2 YYEEEE. This CDR3 region has 16 residues. The V and J ends lost 1 base and 6 bases respectively, with 16 bases between them. A single record per CDR3 protein comes from TCRdb applying MiXCR to the 5' RACE reads. The data show about 600,000 distinct CDR3 sequences, 20% to 25% seen once. The V and J genes are TRBV5-6 and TRBJ2-2, with D possibly being TRBD1 or TRBD2 (5 bases each). The sample taken for sequencing was PBMCs or a T cell subset sorted from them (not recorded which). The sequence came from an adult woman who had mild COVID-19 (a few samples of this study predate the infection). Cell type and time point are not known. CDR3 sequence (DNA): TGTGCCAGCAGCTTGCTCCTCGTCGGGACCCCCGGGGAGCTGTTTTTT. Residues: CASSLLLVGTPGELFF.